This TCR beta chain was observed in a study of T cell changes during pregnancy in multiple sclerosis (dated by TCRdb to about 2019). About the study as a whole: The study looked at changes in the T cell repertoire across pregnancy in women with multiple sclerosis.

This clone was seen once. There is no known antigen for this receptor. Base qualities were left out, and no much larger clone turns up one base away. Library preparation used the immunoSEQ multiplex PCR assay. TCRdb mirrors the immuneACCESS table, restricted to in-frame sequences. Some clones are absent from its copies; in checked studies, under half trace to an unresolved V gene, and the reason for the others is unknown. A total of 35,000 to 50,000 clones appear in this sample, 70% to 90% of them only once. The top ten clonotypes cover over 0.85% of the sample. Taken from the germline V gene, the CDR1 and CDR2 loops are SNHLY and FYNNEI. The CDR3 measures 14 amino acids from cysteine to phenylalanine. Of the read, only the CDR3 DNA is kept; its 42 bases are in frame from base 1. Unmatched junction bases come to 6, with V trimmed by 8 bases and J by 5 bases.

The receptor chain draws on TRBV2 and TRBJ2-1; 10 junctional bases match TRBD1. The TCR sequence derives from a female donor with multiple sclerosis, enrolled in a pregnancy study. Here the sequenced sample was CD4+ T cells from peripheral blood mononuclear cells, taken after pregnancy. This receptor has the CDR3 CASGGTGAHNEQFF. The DNA sequence is given as TGTGCCAGCGGAGGGACAGGGGCCCACAATGAGCAGTTCTTC.